This TCR beta chain was observed in a study of blood T cells in healthy people across ages. Trimming at V came to 1 base and at J to 4 bases, leaving 3 bases not matched to a gene. The CDR3 runs 14 residues. Per germline, CDR1 LGHDT and CDR2 YNNKEL (reference sequence). A sample-barcoded 5' primer and a J-beta primer mix were used in a second PCR of roughly 7 to 12 cycles. Via MiXCR, TCRdb re-called the 5' RACE reads, giving one row per CDR3 protein. Among about 970,000 distinct CDR3 sequences listed, 45% to 60% were seen once. Total RNA, at least 6 micrograms per sample, came from PBMCs. Sequencing used blood. The V gene is TRBV3-1, the J gene TRBJ2-5; TRBD1 matches at 7 bases. The clonotype was recovered from a woman in her fifties or sixties in good health. The CDR3 region is CASSQGDSPETQYF. The CDR3 bases are TGTGCCAGCAGCCAAGGGGACAGCCCAGAGACCCAGTACTTC.